These T cell receptor beta chains were read from a single sample in a study of T cell responses to AZD1222 COVID-19 vaccine. Assay used: immunoSEQ multiplex PCR; TCRdb lists only in-frame clones, some missing. The repertoire holds 100,000 to 150,000 clones, with around 84% as singletons. The specimen comprised peripheral blood, sampled 28 days after the second AZD1222 dose. The receptors originated from an adult who received the AZD1222 COVID-19 vaccine. The CDR3 runs from the conserved cysteine through the conserved F or W. The D gene is left open where the match is weak. Clone size appears in some rows only: once, few, many, or a class for an expanded clone.

V: TRBV6-5
D: -
size: -
J: TRBJ2-1
CDR3: CASSAQGGPYNEQFF
DNA: TGTGCCAGCAGCGCCCAGGGGGGCCCCTACAATGAGCAGTTCTTC

V: TRBV7-2
D: TRBD1
size: -
J: TRBJ1-4
CDR3: CASSRRGAGGQGTNEKLFF
DNA: TGTGCCAGCAGCCGGCGGGGGGCAGGGGGCCAAGGAACTAATGAAAAACTGTTTTTT

V: TRBV10-3
D: -
size: -
J: TRBJ2-7
CDR3: CAISESTNSYEQYF
DNA: TGTGCCATCAGTGAGTCTACTAACTCCTACGAGCAGTACTTC

V: TRBV6-4
D: -
size: -
J: TRBJ1-6
CDR3: CASSAGLAKDSPLHF
DNA: TGTGCCAGCAGTGCGGGGCTAGCCAAGGATTCACCCCTCCACTTT

V: TRBV28
D: -
size: -
J: TRBJ1-3
CDR3: CASQTDRIFSGNTIYF
DNA: TGTGCCAGCCAGACGGACAGAATCTTCTCTGGAAACACCATATATTTT

V: TRBV7-9
D: -
size: -
J: TRBJ2-7
CDR3: CASSSRGEQYF
DNA: TGTGCCAGCAGCTCCCGGGGAGAGCAGTACTTC

V: TRBV7-9
D: -
size: -
J: TRBJ1-1
CDR3: CASSDTWSRGDTEAFF
DNA: TGTGCCAGCAGCGATACCTGGTCTCGGGGGGACACTGAAGCTTTCTTT

V: TRBV5-1
D: TRBD1
size: -
J: TRBJ2-7
CDR3: CASREQGASGEQYF
DNA: TGCGCCAGCCGTGAACAGGGGGCTTCGGGAGAGCAGTACTTC

V: TRBV10-3
D: -
size: -
J: TRBJ1-2
CDR3: CAISESTGQSYGYTF
DNA: TGTGCCATCAGTGAGTCGACCGGACAATCCTATGGCTACACCTTC

V: TRBV7-9
D: -
size: -
J: TRBJ1-5
CDR3: CASSLDAGNQPQHF
DNA: TGTGCCAGCAGCTTAGATGCTGGCAATCAGCCCCAGCATTTT

V: TRBV12-3/TRBV12-4
D: -
size: -
J: TRBJ1-6
CDR3: CASSLNMALHF
DNA: TGTGCCAGCAGTCTCAATATGGCCCTCCACTTT

V: TRBV19
D: TRBD1
size: -
J: TRBJ1-1
CDR3: CASRGIQGTTEAFF
DNA: TGTGCCAGTCGGGGAATACAGGGGACCACTGAAGCTTTCTTT

V: TRBV7-2
D: -
size: once
J: TRBJ1-3
CDR3: CASSYRGNTIYF
DNA: TGTGCCAGCAGTTACAGGGGAAACACCATATATTTT

V: TRBV3-1/TRBV3-2
D: TRBD2
size: -
J: TRBJ2-2
CDR3: CASSRGAGGPNTGELFF
DNA: TGTGCCAGCAGCCGAGGAGCGGGGGGACCGAACACCGGGGAGCTGTTTTTT

V: TRBV18
D: -
size: -
J: TRBJ1-2
CDR3: CASSTRALYGYTF
DNA: TGTGCCAGCTCGACCCGGGCCCTCTATGGCTACACCTTC

V: TRBV5-6
D: TRBD1
size: -
J: TRBJ1-1
CDR3: CASSGYRGNTEAFF
DNA: TGTGCCAGCAGCGGGTACAGGGGGAACACTGAAGCTTTCTTT

V: TRBV3-1/TRBV3-2
D: -
size: -
J: TRBJ1-2
CDR3: CASSRKIDSGYTF
DNA: TGTGCCAGCAGCCGGAAGATTGACAGTGGCTACACCTTC

V: TRBV10-3
D: -
size: -
J: TRBJ1-1
CDR3: CAIREEQGMGGGTEAFF
DNA: TGTGCCATCAGAGAAGAGCAGGGAATGGGCGGGGGCACTGAAGCTTTCTTT

V: TRBV9
D: TRBD1
size: -
J: TRBJ1-2
CDR3: CASSSQGQGLFGYTF
DNA: TGTGCCAGCAGCAGCCAGGGACAGGGGCTATTTGGCTACACCTTC

V: TRBV7-2
D: TRBD1
size: -
J: TRBJ1-6
CDR3: CASSLNRSGGNSPLHF
DNA: TGTGCCAGCAGCTTAAACCGTTCAGGGGGCAATTCACCCCTCCACTTT

V: TRBV27
D: -
size: -
J: TRBJ2-7
CDR3: CASSFQGLYEQYF
DNA: TGTGCCAGCAGCTTTCAAGGGCTTTACGAGCAGTACTTC

V: TRBV12-3/TRBV12-4
D: -
size: -
J: TRBJ1-1
CDR3: CASSWNTEAFF
DNA: TGTGCCAGCAGTTGGAACACTGAAGCTTTCTTT

V: TRBV30
D: TRBD1
size: once
J: TRBJ2-2
CDR3: CAWSLNRQGRLGTGELFF
DNA: TGTGCCTGGAGTTTAAATCGACAGGGGAGATTGGGCACCGGGGAGCTGTTTTTT

V: TRBV2
D: TRBD2
size: few
J: TRBJ2-7
CDR3: CASTEGLAAIPAYEQYF
DNA: TGTGCCAGCACTGAAGGACTAGCGGCAATCCCGGCCTACGAGCAGTACTTC

V: TRBV6-2/TRBV6-3
D: -
size: -
J: TRBJ1-6
CDR3: CASSTHRERVKSPLHF
DNA: TGTGCCAGCAGCACCCACAGGGAAAGGGTAAAGTCACCCCTCCACTTT

V: TRBV10-3
D: TRBD1
size: -
J: TRBJ1-4
CDR3: CAISEGTGVNEKLFF
DNA: TGTGCCATCAGTGAAGGGACAGGGGTGAATGAAAAACTGTTTTTT

V: TRBV6-5
D: -
size: -
J: TRBJ2-2
CDR3: CASSYVQAGELFF
DNA: TGTGCCAGCAGTTACGTACAGGCCGGGGAGCTGTTTTTT

V: TRBV10-2
D: -
size: -
J: TRBJ1-5
CDR3: CATTGYSNQPQHF
DNA: TGCGCCACCACAGGGTATAGCAATCAGCCCCAGCATTTT

V: TRBV7-9
D: -
size: -
J: TRBJ1-2
CDR3: CASSLGPNYGYTF
DNA: TGTGCCAGCAGCTTGGGCCCTAACTATGGCTACACCTTC

V: TRBV27
D: -
size: -
J: TRBJ2-1
CDR3: CASSPSRYTRRFF
DNA: TGTGCCAGCAGCCCCTCTCGATATACGCGGCGGTTCTTC

V: TRBV15
D: -
size: -
J: TRBJ1-3
CDR3: CATSREAVGNTIYF
DNA: TGTGCCACCAGCAGAGAGGCAGTCGGAAACACCATATATTTT

V: TRBV7-2
D: TRBD2
size: -
J: TRBJ2-2
CDR3: CASTRGYQAGGPNTGELFF
DNA: TGTGCCAGCACCCGCGGGTACCAGGCGGGGGGGCCGAACACCGGGGAGCTGTTTTTT

V: TRBV3-1/TRBV3-2
D: TRBD1
size: few
J: TRBJ1-2
CDR3: CASSLSGQGRYGGYTF
DNA: TGTGCCAGCAGCCTCTCCGGACAGGGGCGATATGGAGGCTACACCTTC

V: TRBV18
D: -
size: few
J: TRBJ1-2
CDR3: CASSPSVEVYGYTF
DNA: TGTGCCAGCTCACCATCGGTCGAGGTGTATGGCTACACCTTC

V: TRBV18
D: TRBD1
size: -
J: TRBJ1-6
CDR3: CASSLLGQASYNSPLHF
DNA: TGTGCCAGCTCACTGCTGGGACAGGCCTCCTATAATTCACCCCTCCACTTT

V: TRBV2
D: TRBD1
size: -
J: TRBJ1-6
CDR3: CASRIWTGASPLHF
DNA: TGTGCCAGCAGAATCTGGACAGGGGCATCACCCCTCCACTTT

V: TRBV7-7
D: -
size: -
J: TRBJ2-7
CDR3: CASSPGQHPTYEQYF
DNA: TGTGCTAGCAGCCCCGGACAGCACCCGACCTACGAGCAGTACTTC

V: TRBV7-2
D: -
size: -
J: TRBJ1-2
CDR3: CASSPLYGYTF
DNA: TGTGCCAGCAGCCCCCTCTATGGCTACACCTTC

V: TRBV6-5
D: -
size: -
J: TRBJ2-1
CDR3: CASRKLRHNEQFF
DNA: TGTGCCAGCAGAAAGTTACGTCACAATGAGCAGTTCTTC

V: TRBV7-2
D: TRBD2
size: -
J: TRBJ2-3
CDR3: CASSAKTSGGHTDTQYF
DNA: TGTGCCAGCAGCGCTAAGACTAGCGGGGGACACACAGATACGCAGTATTTT

V: TRBV27
D: TRBD1
size: -
J: TRBJ1-3
CDR3: CASSLEGARGNTIYF
DNA: TGTGCCAGCAGTTTAGAGGGGGCGCGAGGAAACACCATATATTTT

V: TRBV6-1
D: TRBD1
size: -
J: TRBJ1-5
CDR3: CASSDEGQGADQPQHF
DNA: TGTGCCAGCAGTGACGAGGGACAGGGGGCGGATCAGCCCCAGCATTTT

V: TRBV9
D: TRBD2
size: -
J: TRBJ2-1
CDR3: CASSPTSVYNEQFF
DNA: TGTGCCAGCAGCCCCACTAGCGTCTACAATGAGCAGTTCTTC

V: TRBV2
D: -
size: few
J: TRBJ1-1
CDR3: CASRTDMNTEAFF
DNA: TGTGCCAGCAGGACAGATATGAACACTGAAGCTTTCTTT

V: TRBV10-3
D: -
size: -
J: TRBJ1-2
CDR3: CAISESAAYGYTF
DNA: TGTGCCATCAGTGAGTCGGCAGCTTATGGCTACACCTTC

V: TRBV9
D: -
size: -
J: TRBJ1-1
CDR3: CASSVGSSPGLWAEAFF
DNA: TGTGCCAGCAGCGTTGGGAGCAGCCCCGGGTTATGGGCTGAAGCTTTCTTT

V: TRBV5-1
D: TRBD1
size: -
J: TRBJ1-2
CDR3: CASSLEGASYGYTF
DNA: TGCGCCAGCAGCTTGGAGGGGGCGAGTTATGGCTACACCTTC

V: TRBV10-2
D: -
size: -
J: TRBJ1-1
CDR3: CASSEQGFGFTEAFF
DNA: TGCGCCAGCAGTGAGCAGGGTTTTGGATTCACTGAAGCTTTCTTT

V: TRBV12-3/TRBV12-4
D: -
size: once
J: TRBJ2-7
CDR3: CASSLGKAYEQYF
DNA: TGTGCCAGCAGTTTAGGCAAGGCCTACGAGCAGTACTTC

V: TRBV15
D: TRBD2
size: -
J: TRBJ2-5
CDR3: CATSRAWTSGVQETQYF
DNA: TGTGCCACCAGCAGAGCATGGACTAGCGGGGTTCAAGAGACCCAGTACTTC

V: TRBV11-2
D: -
size: -
J: TRBJ1-1
CDR3: CASSLETQNTEAFF
DNA: TGTGCCAGCAGCTTAGAAACACAGAACACTGAAGCTTTCTTT

V: TRBV29-1
D: -
size: -
J: TRBJ2-7
CDR3: CSVGTTYEQYF
DNA: TGCAGCGTTGGGACAACCTACGAGCAGTACTTC

V: TRBV7-2
D: -
size: -
J: TRBJ2-3
CDR3: CASSSGVFTDTQYF
DNA: TGTGCCAGCAGCTCAGGAGTTTTCACAGATACGCAGTATTTT

V: TRBV6-5
D: -
size: -
J: TRBJ2-2
CDR3: CASRTGSGGGELFF
DNA: TGTGCCAGCAGGACGGGAAGTGGTGGCGGGGAGCTGTTTTTT

V: TRBV6-5
D: TRBD2
size: -
J: TRBJ2-7
CDR3: CASSRLAGGYEQYF
DNA: TGTGCCAGCAGCCGACTAGCGGGCGGCTACGAGCAGTACTTC

V: TRBV7-9
D: -
size: -
J: TRBJ1-1
CDR3: CASSSNYTEAFF
DNA: TGTGCCAGCAGCTCCAATTACACTGAAGCTTTCTTT

V: TRBV11-3
D: -
size: -
J: TRBJ1-1
CDR3: CASSTGPGTEAFF
DNA: TGTGCCAGCAGTACCGGCCCGGGCACTGAAGCTTTCTTT

V: TRBV18
D: -
size: few
J: TRBJ2-1
CDR3: CASSPNAMSEQFF
DNA: TGTGCCAGCTCACCCAATGCAATGAGTGAGCAGTTCTTC